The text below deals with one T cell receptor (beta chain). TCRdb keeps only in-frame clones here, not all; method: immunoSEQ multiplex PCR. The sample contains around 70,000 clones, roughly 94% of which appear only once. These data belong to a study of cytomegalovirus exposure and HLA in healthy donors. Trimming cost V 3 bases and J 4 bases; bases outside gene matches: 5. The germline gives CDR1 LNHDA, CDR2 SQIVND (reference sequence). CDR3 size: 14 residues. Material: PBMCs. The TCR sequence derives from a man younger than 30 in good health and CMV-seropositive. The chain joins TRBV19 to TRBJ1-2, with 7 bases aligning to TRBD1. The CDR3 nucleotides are TGTGCCAGTAGTATTGGACAGGAGACCTATGGCTACACCTTC. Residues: CASSIGQETYGYTF.